The 3 T cell receptor beta chains in this list originate from one sample, sequenced in a study of cytomegalovirus exposure and HLA in healthy donors. The PCR employed 60 Vbeta primers together with 13 Jbeta primers. Produced via immunoSEQ multiplex PCR; TCRdb's table is partial and in-frame only. This repertoire shows about 100,000 clones, about 86% found once; its top ten account for around 4.2%. Source material: PBMCs. The receptors come from a woman aged 70 to 79 in good health and CMV-seropositive.

The chain employs TRBV15 and TRBJ2-5, with a tentative D call TRBD2 (6 bases). Germline lookup yields CDR1 LNHNV and CDR2 YYDKDF (reference sequence). The CDR3 has 16 residues. V lost 1 base to trimming and J lost 3 bases, with 15 bases between them. CDR3 loop: CATSRGRVGGKETQYF. As DNA, the CDR3 is TGTGCCACCAGCAGAGGTCGTGTTGGGGGGAAAGAGACCCAGTACTTC.

This chain connects TRBV15 to TRBJ2-6; D is possibly TRBD1 (6 bases). The CDR3 totals 16 residues. CDR1 is LNHNV and CDR2 is YYDKDF in the germline V gene (reference sequence). V gave up 4 bases and J gave up 0 bases, with 10 bases separating them. The CDR3 DNA sequence: TGTGCCACCAGCATCTACAGGGCCTCTGGGGCCAACGTCCTGACTTTC. Protein sequence: CATSIYRASGANVLTF. The whole variable domain, filled in from reference TRBV15 and TRBJ2-6, reads DAMVIQNPRYQVTQFGKPVTLSCSQTLNHNVMYWYQQKSSQAPKLLFHYYDKDFNNEADTPDNFQSRRPNTSFCFLDIRSPGLGDTAMYLCATSIYRASGANVLTFGAGSRLTVL.

This clone was detected once. The DNA of the CDR3 is TGTGCCTGGAGTAGACGTATACCGGGACTAGCGGGTGACAATGAGCAGTTCTTC. The encoded protein is CAWSRRIPGLAGDNEQFF. The chain joins TRBV30 to TRBJ2-1; 12 bases are a match to TRBD2. The germline CDR1 and CDR2 sequences are GTSNPN and SVGIG (reference sequence). The ends lost 2 bases at V and 5 bases at J; junction bases unmatched: 13. The CDR3 is 18 amino acids.